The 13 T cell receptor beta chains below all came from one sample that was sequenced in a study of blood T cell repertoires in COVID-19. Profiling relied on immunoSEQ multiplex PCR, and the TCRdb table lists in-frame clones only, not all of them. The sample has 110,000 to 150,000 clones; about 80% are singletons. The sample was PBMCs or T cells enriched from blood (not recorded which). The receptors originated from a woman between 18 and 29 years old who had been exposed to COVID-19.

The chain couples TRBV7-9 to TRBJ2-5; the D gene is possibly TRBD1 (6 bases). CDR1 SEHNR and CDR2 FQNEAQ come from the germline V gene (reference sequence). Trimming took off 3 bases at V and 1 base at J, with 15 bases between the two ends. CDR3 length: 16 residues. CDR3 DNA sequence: TGTGCCAGCAGCTTTTCCCAGGACAGACTCCAAGAGACCCAGTACTTC. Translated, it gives CASSFSQDRLQETQYF.

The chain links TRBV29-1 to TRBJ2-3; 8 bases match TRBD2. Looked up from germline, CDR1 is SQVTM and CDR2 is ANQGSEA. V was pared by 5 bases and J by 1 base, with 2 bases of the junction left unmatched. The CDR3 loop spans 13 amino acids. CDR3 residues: CSVTAGGTDTQYF. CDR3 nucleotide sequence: TGCAGCGTTACAGCGGGAGGCACAGATACGCAGTATTTT.

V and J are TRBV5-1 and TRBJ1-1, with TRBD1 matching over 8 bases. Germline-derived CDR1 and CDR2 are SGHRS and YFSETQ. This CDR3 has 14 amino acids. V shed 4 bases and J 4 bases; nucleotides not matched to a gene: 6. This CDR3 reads CASSQGATGTEAFF. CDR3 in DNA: TGCGCCAGCAGCCAGGGGGCTACGGGCACTGAAGCTTTCTTT. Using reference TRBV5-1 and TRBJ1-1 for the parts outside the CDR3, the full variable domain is KAGVTQTPRYLIKTRGQQVTLSCSPISGHRSVSWYQQTPGQGLQFLFEYFSETQRNKGNFPGRFSGRQFSNSRSEMNVSTLELGDSALYLCASSQGATGTEAFFGQGTRLTVV.

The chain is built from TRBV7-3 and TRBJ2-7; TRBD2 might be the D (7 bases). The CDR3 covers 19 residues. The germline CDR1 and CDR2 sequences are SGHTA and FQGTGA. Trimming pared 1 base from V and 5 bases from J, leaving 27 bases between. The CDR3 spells CASSLNGASDGGPLNEQYF. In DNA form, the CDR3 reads TGTGCCAGCAGCTTAAACGGCGCCTCTGACGGGGGGCCGCTTAACGAGCAGTACTTC.

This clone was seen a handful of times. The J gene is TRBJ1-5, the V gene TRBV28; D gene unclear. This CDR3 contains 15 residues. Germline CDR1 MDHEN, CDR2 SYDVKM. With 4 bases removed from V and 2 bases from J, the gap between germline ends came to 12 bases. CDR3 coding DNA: TGTGCCAGCAGTTCCCAAGGCGGGCGCAATCAGCCCCAGCATTTT. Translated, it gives CASSSQGGRNQPQHF.

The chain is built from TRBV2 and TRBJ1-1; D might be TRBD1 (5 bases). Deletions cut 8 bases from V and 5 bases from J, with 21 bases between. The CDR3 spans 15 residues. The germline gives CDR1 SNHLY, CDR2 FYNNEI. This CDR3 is CASSAGTVSGTEAFF. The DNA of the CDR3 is TGTGCCAGCTCCGCAGGGACTGTATCGGGGACTGAAGCTTTCTTT.

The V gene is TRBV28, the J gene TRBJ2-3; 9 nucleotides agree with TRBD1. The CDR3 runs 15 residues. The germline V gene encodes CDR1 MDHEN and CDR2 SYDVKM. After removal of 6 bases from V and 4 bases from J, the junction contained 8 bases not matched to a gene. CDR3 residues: CASSVPGQGSDTQYF. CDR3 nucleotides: TGTGCCAGCAGCGTGCCGGGACAGGGATCAGATACGCAGTATTTT.

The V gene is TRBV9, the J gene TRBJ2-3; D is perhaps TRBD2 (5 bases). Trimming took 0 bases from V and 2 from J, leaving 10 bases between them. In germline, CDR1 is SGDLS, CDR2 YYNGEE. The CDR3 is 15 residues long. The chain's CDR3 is CASSVGSGFTDTQYF. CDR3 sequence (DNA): TGTGCCAGCAGCGTAGGGAGCGGATTCACAGATACGCAGTATTTT.

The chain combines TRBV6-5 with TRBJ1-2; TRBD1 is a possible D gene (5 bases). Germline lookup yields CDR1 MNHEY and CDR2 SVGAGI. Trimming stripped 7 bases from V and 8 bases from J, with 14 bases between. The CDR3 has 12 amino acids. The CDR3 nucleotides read TGTGCCAGCATTGGGAGGGGAGCCGGCTACACCTTC. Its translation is CASIGRGAGYTF.

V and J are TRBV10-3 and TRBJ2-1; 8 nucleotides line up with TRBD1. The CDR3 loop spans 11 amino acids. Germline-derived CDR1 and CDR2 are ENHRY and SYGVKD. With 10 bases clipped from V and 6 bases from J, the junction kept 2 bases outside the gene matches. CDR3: CATGTGNEQFF. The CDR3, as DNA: TGTGCCACCGGGACAGGCAATGAGCAGTTCTTC.

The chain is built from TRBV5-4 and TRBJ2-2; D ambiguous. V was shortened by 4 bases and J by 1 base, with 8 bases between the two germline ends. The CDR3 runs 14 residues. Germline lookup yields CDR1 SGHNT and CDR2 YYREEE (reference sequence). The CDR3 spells CASSPTLNTGELFF. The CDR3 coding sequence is TGTGCCAGCAGCCCGACTCTGAACACCGGGGAGCTGTTTTTT. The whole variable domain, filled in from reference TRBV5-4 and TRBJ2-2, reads ETGVTQSPTHLIKTRGQQVTLRCSSQSGHNTVSWYQQALGQGPQFIFQYYREEENGRGNFPPRFSGLQFPNYSSELNVNALELDDSALYLCASSPTLNTGELFFGEGSRLTVL.

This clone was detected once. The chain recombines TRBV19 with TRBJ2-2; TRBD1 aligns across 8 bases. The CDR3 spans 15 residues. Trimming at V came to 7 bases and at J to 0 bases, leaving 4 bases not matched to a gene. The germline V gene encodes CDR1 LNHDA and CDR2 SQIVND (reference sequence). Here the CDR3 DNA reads TGTGCCAGTACGACAGGGGCCGCGAACACCGGGGAGCTGTTTTTT. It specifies CASTTGAANTGELFF.

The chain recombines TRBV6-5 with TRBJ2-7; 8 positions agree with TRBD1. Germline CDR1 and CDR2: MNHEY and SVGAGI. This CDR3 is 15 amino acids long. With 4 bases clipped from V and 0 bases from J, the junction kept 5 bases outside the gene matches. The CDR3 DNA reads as TGTGCCAGCAGTTCTCCCGGGACAGGCTCCTACGAGCAGTACTTC. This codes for CASSSPGTGSYEQYF.